These T cell receptor beta chains were read from a single sample in a study of OX40 agonist ivuxolimab in advanced cancers. Sequencing was performed with immunoSEQ multiplex PCR; in TCRdb, only in-frame clones are kept and a portion is missing. The table shows 22,000 or so clones, with 65% to 90% occurring only once. Material: CD4+ or CD8+ T cells sorted from blood, obtained in a trial of the OX40 agonist ivuxolimab. These receptors originate from an adult with an advanced solid tumor such as melanoma, head and neck, liver or kidney cancer. The CDR3 runs from the conserved cysteine through the conserved F or W. The D gene is left open where the match is weak. Expanded clones get a size class; other rows say once, few or many, or leave the size out.

TRBV27	.	.	TRBJ1-1	CASRHSVGGAVPEAFF	TGTGCCAGCAGGCACTCGGTGGGAGGGGCTGTCCCCGAAGCTTTCTTT
TRBV7-7	TRBD1	few	TRBJ1-6	CASSLGTGENSPLHF	TGTGCCAGCAGCTTAGGGACAGGGGAAAATTCACCCCTCCACTTT
TRBV7-9	.	.	TRBJ2-7	CASSSTGIPYEQYF	TGTGCCAGCAGCTCAACAGGGATACCCTACGAGCAGTACTTC
TRBV28	.	.	TRBJ2-5	CASSQGGAGETQYF	TGTGCCAGCAGTCAAGGGGGCGCGGGGGAGACCCAGTACTTC
TRBV6-6	TRBD2	.	TRBJ2-7	CASSYMRVGPREEQYF	TGTGCCAGCAGTTACATGCGGGTGGGCCCGCGGGAGGAGCAGTACTTC
TRBV5-1	.	once	TRBJ1-1	CASRPDSFNTEAFF	TGCGCCAGCAGACCGGACAGTTTCAACACTGAAGCTTTCTTT
TRBV5-6	.	.	TRBJ2-1	CASSFGGYSYNEQFF	TGTGCCAGCAGCTTTGGAGGGTACAGCTACAATGAGCAGTTCTTC
TRBV7-9	TRBD2	.	TRBJ2-3	CASSEGGLVADTQYF	TGTGCCAGCAGCGAAGGGGGACTAGTGGCAGATACGCAGTATTTT
TRBV4-2	.	.	TRBJ2-3	CASSPSSQASTDTQYF	TGTGCCAGCAGCCCTTCATCCCAGGCTAGCACAGATACGCAGTATTTT
TRBV18	.	.	TRBJ2-6	CASSPPGGPFGANVLTF	TGTGCCAGCTCACCACCGGGGGGACCCTTTGGGGCCAACGTCCTGACTTTC
TRBV9	TRBD1	.	TRBJ2-7	CASSGPGQGRGEQYF	TGTGCCAGCAGCGGACCGGGACAGGGGCGCGGAGAGCAGTACTTC
TRBV7-3	TRBD2	.	TRBJ2-2	CASSFPSGRTNTGELFF	TGTGCCAGCAGCTTCCCTAGCGGGAGGACTAACACCGGGGAGCTGTTTTTT
TRBV6-1	.	.	TRBJ2-7	CASSERLYRPSRGGYEQYF	TGTGCCAGCAGTGAAAGGTTGTACCGACCCTCAAGAGGCGGCTACGAGCAGTACTTC
TRBV27	TRBD1	few	TRBJ1-2	CASSPGTGNGYTF	TGTGCCAGCAGTCCCGGGACAGGGAATGGCTACACCTTC
TRBV19	.	.	TRBJ1-1	CASTKHGGRTEAFF	TGTGCCAGTACCAAGCACGGGGGACGCACTGAAGCTTTCTTT
TRBV28	.	.	TRBJ2-6	CASSLYQGSGANVLTF	TGTGCCAGCAGTTTATATCAAGGGTCCGGGGCCAACGTCCTGACTTTC
TRBV6-5	.	once	TRBJ2-3	CASSYRGPSGDTQYF	TGTGCCAGCAGTTACCGGGGGCCGTCGGGAGATACGCAGTATTTT
TRBV7-9	.	.	TRBJ2-2	CASSKLAASNTGELFF	TGTGCCAGCAGCAAGCTAGCAGCCTCGAACACCGGGGAGCTGTTTTTT
TRBV15	.	.	TRBJ2-7	CATSRDLDQLYEQYF	TGTGCCACCAGCAGAGATCTGGATCAACTCTACGAGCAGTACTTC
TRBV30	TRBD2	.	TRBJ2-7	CAWSSPSGKGSYEQYF	TGTGCCTGGAGTTCACCTAGCGGGAAAGGGTCCTACGAGCAGTACTTC
TRBV27	.	once	TRBJ2-7	CASSLWGRQTYEQYF	TGTGCCAGCAGTTTATGGGGTCGTCAGACCTACGAGCAGTACTTC
TRBV6-5	TRBD1	.	TRBJ1-1	CASKGTGSKSTEAFF	TGTGCCAGCAAAGGGACAGGGTCGAAGAGCACTGAAGCTTTCTTT
TRBV5-6	.	.	TRBJ1-1	CASSYRITNTEAFF	TGTGCCAGCAGCTACAGGATTACGAACACTGAAGCTTTCTTT
TRBV9	TRBD1	.	TRBJ1-2	CASSPVGQGSSYGYTF	TGTGCCAGCAGCCCCGTGGGACAGGGCAGCAGTTATGGCTACACCTTC
TRBV6-1	.	.	TRBJ1-2	CASSETRPSTRYGYTF	TGTGCCAGCAGTGAGACTAGACCGTCTACTCGGTATGGCTACACCTTC
TRBV7-6	.	.	TRBJ2-3	CASSLRQHSSTDTQYF	TGTGCCAGCAGCTTAAGACAGCATTCTAGCACAGATACGCAGTATTTT
TRBV10-2	.	.	TRBJ2-7	CATERGSSYEQYF	TGCGCCACAGAAAGGGGGAGCTCCTACGAGCAGTACTTC
TRBV19	.	.	TRBJ1-2	CASTPGPYGYTF	TGTGCCAGTACCCCGGGGCCGTATGGCTACACCTTC
TRBV6-1	TRBD1	.	TRBJ1-4	CASSSTGGRALFF	TGTGCCAGCAGTTCGACAGGGGGCCGAGCACTGTTTTTT
TRBV6-6	.	.	TRBJ1-3	CASSSGISGNTIYF	TGTGCCAGCAGTTCTGGGATCTCTGGAAACACCATATATTTT
TRBV5-1	.	.	TRBJ2-3	CASSLVSQGTDTQYF	TGCGCCAGCAGCTTGGTATCACAGGGCACAGATACGCAGTATTTT
TRBV7-9	.	.	TRBJ1-4	CASSLAKLFF	TGTGCCAGCAGCTTAGCGAAACTGTTTTTT
TRBV5-1	.	.	TRBJ2-3	CASSRTGTSTDTQYF	TGCGCCAGCAGCCGCACAGGTACTAGCACAGATACGCAGTATTTT
TRBV10-3	TRBD2	.	TRBJ2-1	CAISVGTSGGYNEQFF	TGTGCCATCAGTGTAGGGACTAGCGGGGGGTACAATGAGCAGTTCTTC
TRBV2	.	.	TRBJ2-1	CASSQRGVLSYNEQFF	TGTGCCAGCAGTCAGAGGGGGGTTTTATCTTACAATGAGCAGTTCTTC
TRBV21-1	.	.	TRBJ2-7	CASSEVWAVPYEQYF	TGTGCCAGCAGTGAAGTTTGGGCAGTACCCTACGAGCAGTACTTC
TRBV9	.	once	TRBJ1-1	CASSVGGRDTEAFF	TGTGCCAGCAGCGTAGGGGGCAGGGACACTGAAGCTTTCTTT
TRBV7-6	TRBD1	.	TRBJ1-2	CASSPLGGGANGYTF	TGTGCCAGCAGCCCCCTTGGAGGGGGCGCGAATGGCTACACCTTC
TRBV18	TRBD1	.	TRBJ1-2	CASSPQGEIPSPSGYTF	TGTGCCAGCTCACCTCAGGGGGAGATACCCTCACCTTCTGGCTACACCTTC
TRBV11-3	TRBD2	once	TRBJ2-5	CASSLGTGTNQETQYF	TGTGCCAGCAGCTTAGGCACCGGGACTAACCAAGAGACCCAGTACTTC
TRBV19	.	.	TRBJ1-4	CASSMTATNEKLFF	TGTGCCAGTAGTATGACAGCAACTAATGAAAAACTGTTTTTT
TRBV11-2	.	.	TRBJ1-1	CASSLRSYRTEAFF	TGTGCCAGCAGCTTAAGGTCTTACAGAACTGAAGCTTTCTTT
TRBV19	TRBD1	once	TRBJ2-1	CASRHHTGGQNEQFF	TGTGCCAGTAGGCACCATACAGGGGGCCAAAATGAGCAGTTCTTC
TRBV19	TRBD1	.	TRBJ1-3	CASTLEGTGVGNTIYF	TGTGCCAGTACCCTAGAGGGGACAGGGGTCGGAAACACCATATATTTT
TRBV7-9	TRBD2	.	TRBJ2-3	CASSILAGGSDTQYF	TGTGCCAGCAGCATCCTAGCGGGAGGTTCAGATACGCAGTATTTT
TRBV9	.	.	TRBJ1-1	CASGVSMNTEAFF	TGTGCCTCAGGGGTCTCAATGAACACTGAAGCTTTCTTT
TRBV6-6	.	.	TRBJ1-3	CASSYSVDSGNTIYF	TGTGCCAGCAGTTACTCAGTGGACTCTGGAAACACCATATATTTT
TRBV19	.	.	TRBJ1-2	CASSETHYGYTF	TGTGCCAGTAGCGAGACTCACTATGGCTACACCTTC
TRBV27	.	.	TRBJ2-1	CASSLSSSLNEQFF	TGTGCCAGCAGTTTATCGTCTAGCCTGAATGAGCAGTTCTTC
TRBV6-5	TRBD1	.	TRBJ2-7	CATEQGPWEQYF	TGTGCCACCGAACAGGGGCCCTGGGAGCAGTACTTC